This T cell receptor beta chain was captured by sequencing in a study of T-cell memory formation after mild COVID-19. Study overall: Most TCR clusters belonged to a single donor.

From the 5' RACE reads, TCRdb called clonotypes with MiXCR, one entry per CDR3 protein. The sample yields hundreds of thousands of distinct CDR3 sequences, around a quarter seen once. V shed 6 bases and J 8 bases; nucleotides not matched to a gene: 10. Looked up from germline, CDR1 is MGHRA and CDR2 is YSYEKL. There are 15 residues in the CDR3. Sequencing used PBMCs or a T cell subset sorted from them (not recorded which). This chain connects TRBV4-1 to TRBJ1-1; TRBD1 matches at 12 bases. The clonotype was recovered from an adult woman who had mild COVID-19 (a few samples of this study predate the infection). Cell type and time point are not known. The CDR3 is CASSPLGQGASEAFF. In DNA form, the CDR3 reads TGCGCCAGCAGTCCCTTGGGACAGGGGGCTTCAGAAGCTTTCTTT.